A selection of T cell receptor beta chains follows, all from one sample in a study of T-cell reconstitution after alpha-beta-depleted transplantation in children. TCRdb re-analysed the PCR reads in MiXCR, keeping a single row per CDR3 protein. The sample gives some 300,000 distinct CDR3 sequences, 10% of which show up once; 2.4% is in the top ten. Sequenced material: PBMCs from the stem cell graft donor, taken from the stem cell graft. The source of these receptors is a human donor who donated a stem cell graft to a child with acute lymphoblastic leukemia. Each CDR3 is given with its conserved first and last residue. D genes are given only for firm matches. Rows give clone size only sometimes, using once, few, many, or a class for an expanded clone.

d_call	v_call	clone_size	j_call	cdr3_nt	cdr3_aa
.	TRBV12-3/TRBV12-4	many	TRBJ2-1	TGTGCCAGCAGTGTAGGCGCTAGCTACAATGAGCAGTTCTTC	CASSVGASYNEQFF
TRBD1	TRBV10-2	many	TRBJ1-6	TGCGCCAGCAGCGCAGGGGGCGGATATTCACCCCTCCACTTT	CASSAGGGYSPLHF
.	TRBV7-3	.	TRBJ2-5	TGTGCCAGCAGCTCCGGGCCTCGCGGGGAGACCCAGTACTTC	CASSSGPRGETQYF
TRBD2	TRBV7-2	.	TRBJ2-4	TGTGCCAGCAGCGCGGGGGTTATAGCCAAAAACATTCAGTACTTC	CASSAGVIAKNIQYF
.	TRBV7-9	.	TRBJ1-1	TGTGCCAGCAGCTTCGGACAGTCTAACACTGAAGCTTTCTTT	CASSFGQSNTEAFF
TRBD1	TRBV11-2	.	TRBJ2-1	TGTGCCAGCAGGGGTCGGGACAGGGGAAGTGGGAGGGCCTCGAATGAGCAGTTCTTC	CASRGRDRGSGRASNEQFF
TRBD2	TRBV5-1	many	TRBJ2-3	TGCGCCAGCAGCCGGACTAGCGGGAGGGGAGATACGCAGTATTTT	CASSRTSGRGDTQYF
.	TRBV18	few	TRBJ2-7	TGTGCCAGCTCACCGCGGACGGCCACCTCCTACGAGCAGTACTTC	CASSPRTATSYEQYF
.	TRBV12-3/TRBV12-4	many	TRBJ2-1	TGTGCCAGCAGTTCCGGGAATGAGCAGTTCTTC	CASSSGNEQFF
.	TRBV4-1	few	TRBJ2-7	TGCGCCAGCAGCCAGATACGTACGGGGCCAGCCTACGAGCAGTACTTC	CASSQIRTGPAYEQYF
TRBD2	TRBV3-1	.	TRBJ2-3	TGTGCCAGCAGCCAAGATCTTTGGGCGGGAGGACCAGATACGCAGTATTTT	CASSQDLWAGGPDTQYF
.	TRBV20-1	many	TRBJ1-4	TGCAGTGCTAGAGGTTCCCGAAGTGAAAAACTGTTTTTT	CSARGSRSEKLFF
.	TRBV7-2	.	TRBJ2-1	TGTGCCAGCAGCTTAGCGACCCGGGACTGGAGGAGCTCCTACAATGAGCAGTTCTTC	CASSLATRDWRSSYNEQFF
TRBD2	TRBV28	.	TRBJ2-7	TGTGCCAGCAGTGTCCGGACTAGCGTTTACGAGCAGTACTTC	CASSVRTSVYEQYF
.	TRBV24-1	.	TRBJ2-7	TGTGCCACCAGTGATACGGGACACGGAAGGTTTGAGCAGTACTTC	CATSDTGHGRFEQYF
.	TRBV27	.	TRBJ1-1	TGTGCCAGCAGTTTAATTGCAGGGTCGGGCACTGAAGCTTTCTTT	CASSLIAGSGTEAFF
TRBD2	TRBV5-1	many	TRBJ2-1	TGCGCCAGCGGGACTAGCGGGAGCTCCTACAATGAGCAGTTCTTC	CASGTSGSSYNEQFF
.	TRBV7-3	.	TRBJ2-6	TGTGCCAGCAGCTCCCAGCGTGCTGGGGCCAACGTCCTGACTTTC	CASSSQRAGANVLTF
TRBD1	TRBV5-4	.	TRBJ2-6	TGTGCCAGCAGCTTTCTCGGGACAGGGGGCCTGACTGGTGGGGCCAACGTCCTGACTTTC	CASSFLGTGGLTGGANVLTF
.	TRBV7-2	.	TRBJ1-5	TGTGCCAGCAGCAGTCGGACAGCGCTGGGCAATCAGCCCCAGCATTTT	CASSSRTALGNQPQHF
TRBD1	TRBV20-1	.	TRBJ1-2	TGCAGTGCCCCGACAGGGGAGGAAACCTATGGCTACACCTTC	CSAPTGEETYGYTF
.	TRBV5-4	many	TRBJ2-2	TGTGCCAGCAGCCAACTCTCGGCAGAAAACACCGGGGAGCTGTTTTTT	CASSQLSAENTGELFF
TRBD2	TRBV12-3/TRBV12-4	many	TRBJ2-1	TGTGCCAGCAGTTTACCGGGAGGGCGGTACAATGAGCAGTTCTTC	CASSLPGGRYNEQFF
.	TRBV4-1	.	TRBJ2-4	TGCGCCAGCACCCTTAGCGAATCCAAAAACATTCAGTACTTC	CASTLSESKNIQYF
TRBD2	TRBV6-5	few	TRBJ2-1	TGTGCCAGCAGTTACGGGGGGACTAGCGGAAACAATGAGCAGTTCTTC	CASSYGGTSGNNEQFF
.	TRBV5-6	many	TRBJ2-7	TGTGCCAGCAGCGAGGAGGTAACGAGCTCCTACGAGCAGTACTTC	CASSEEVTSSYEQYF
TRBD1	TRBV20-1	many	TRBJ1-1	TGCAGTGCTTACTACTCAGGGGGCCCTGAAGCTTTCTTT	CSAYYSGGPEAFF
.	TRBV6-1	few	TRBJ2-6	TGTGCCAGCATGCGGGGCTCTGGGGCCAACGTCCTGACTTTC	CASMRGSGANVLTF
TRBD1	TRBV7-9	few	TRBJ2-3	TGTGCCAGCAGCCCCCCGGGACAGCCTAGCACAGATACGCAGTATTTT	CASSPPGQPSTDTQYF
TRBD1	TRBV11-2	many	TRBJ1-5	TGTGCCAGCAGCTTGCCCCCGGGACAGGGGGCGACTTATAGCAATCAGCCCCAGCATTTT	CASSLPPGQGATYSNQPQHF
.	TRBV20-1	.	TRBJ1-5	TGCAGTGCAAACCAAGGTTCCCGGACTCAGCCCCAGCATTTT	CSANQGSRTQPQHF
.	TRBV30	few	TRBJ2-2	TGTGCCTGGATTACAGGTCCGAACACCGGGGAGCTGTTTTTT	CAWITGPNTGELFF
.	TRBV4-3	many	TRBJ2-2	TGCGCCAGCAGCCAAGAGTTTGGCGGGACCGGGGAGCTGTTTTTT	CASSQEFGGTGELFF
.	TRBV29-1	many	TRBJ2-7	TGCAGCGTTGAAGGGAGGACTGGGTACGAGCAGTACTTC	CSVEGRTGYEQYF
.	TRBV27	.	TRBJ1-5	TGTGCCAGCAGTTTAATGGGGGACGGAAACAATCAGCCCCAGCATTTT	CASSLMGDGNNQPQHF
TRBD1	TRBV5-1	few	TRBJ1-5	TGCGCCAGCAGCTTCTCAGGGGGCGAAAATCAGCCCCAGCATTTT	CASSFSGGENQPQHF
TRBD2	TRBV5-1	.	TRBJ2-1	TGCGCCAGCAGCTTGGAAGCGGGAGTTCACAATGAGCAGTTCTTC	CASSLEAGVHNEQFF
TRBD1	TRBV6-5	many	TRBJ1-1	TGTGCCAGCAGTTACTTAAGACAGGGAAGGAGCACTGAAGCTTTCTTT	CASSYLRQGRSTEAFF
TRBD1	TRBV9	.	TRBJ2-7	TGTGCCAGCAGCCGGGCAGCCAGGGGGCTTGGCGAGCAGTACTTC	CASSRAARGLGEQYF
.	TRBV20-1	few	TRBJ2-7	TGCAGTGCTAGGGTGTTTCTACAGGGATCCTACGAGCAGTACTTC	CSARVFLQGSYEQYF
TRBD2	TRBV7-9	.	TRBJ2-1	TGTGCCAGCAGCCCGGGACAGACTAGCGGGAGGGCCTCCTACAATGAGCAGTTCTTC	CASSPGQTSGRASYNEQFF
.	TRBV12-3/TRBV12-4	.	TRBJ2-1	TGTGCCAGCAGTTGGTCCGATGAGCAGTTCTTC	CASSWSDEQFF
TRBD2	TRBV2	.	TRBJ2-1	TGTGCCAGCAGCAGACCCCTAGCGGGAGGGAGCTCCTACAATGAGCAGTTCTTC	CASSRPLAGGSSYNEQFF
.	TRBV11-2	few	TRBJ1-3	TGTGCCAGCGGGGACAACTCTGGAAACACCATATATTTT	CASGDNSGNTIYF
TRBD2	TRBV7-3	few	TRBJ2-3	TGTGCCAGCAGCCGGGGCATTGGCGGGAGGGCCTTGGCAGATACGCAGTATTTT	CASSRGIGGRALADTQYF
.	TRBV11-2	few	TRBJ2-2	TGTGCCAGCAGAGTACCAGGAGGGTCCACCGGGGAGCTGTTTTTT	CASRVPGGSTGELFF
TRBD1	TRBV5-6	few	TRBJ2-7	TGTGCCACCAGTCAGACAGGGACCTACGAGCAGTACTTC	CATSQTGTYEQYF
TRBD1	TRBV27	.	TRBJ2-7	TGTGCCAGCAGTTTATCCCAGGGGGTGTACGAGCAGTACTTC	CASSLSQGVYEQYF
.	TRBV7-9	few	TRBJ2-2	TGTGCCAGCAGCCGCGTTTTTGGAGCGACCGGGGAGCTGTTTTTT	CASSRVFGATGELFF
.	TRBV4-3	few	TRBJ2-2	TGCGCCAGCAGCCAAGCAGAGAACACCGGGGAGCTGTTTTTT	CASSQAENTGELFF
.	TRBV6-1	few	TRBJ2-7	TGTGCCAGCAGGACCGGGCCCCGAATTACTTCTGTCGACGAGCAGTACTTC	CASRTGPRITSVDEQYF
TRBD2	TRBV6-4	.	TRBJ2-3	TGTGCCAGCAGTCCATGGACTAGCGGGAGGAGCACAGATACGCAGTATTTT	CASSPWTSGRSTDTQYF
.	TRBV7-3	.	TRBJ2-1	TGTGCCAGCAGCTTAATCCCAGGGATGGGGGGTGAGCAGTTCTTC	CASSLIPGMGGEQFF